This passage covers 26 T cell receptor beta chains from one sample sequenced in a study of blood T cell repertoires in COVID-19. Profiled with immunoSEQ multiplex PCR; TCRdb holds only in-frame clones, not every one. In the table there are some 370,000 clones, more than 70% of which are singletons. Source material: peripheral blood. Receptor source: a woman aged 25-40 years with COVID-19, enrolled during active disease.

This sequence joins TRBV3-1 (or the pseudogene TRBV3-2) and TRBJ2-5; a possible D gene is TRBD1 (5 bases). CDR3 length equals 13 residues. Trimming cost V 5 bases and J 3 bases, with 10 bases left between them. The germline CDR1 and CDR2 sequences are LGHDT and YNNKEL (reference sequence). The CDR3 region has the DNA TGTGCCAGCAGCGCGACAGATAAAGAGACCCAGTACTTC. Amino acid sequence: CASSATDKETQYF.

The chain employs TRBV4-1 and TRBJ2-7, with 10 positions matching TRBD2. Germline-derived CDR1 and CDR2 are MGHRA and YSYEKL. This CDR3 has 16 amino acids. Trimming took 0 bases from V and 2 from J; bases not matched to a gene: 4. The CDR3 here is CASSQDGTSVAYEQYF. DNA for the CDR3: TGCGCCAGCAGCCAAGATGGGACTAGCGTGGCCTACGAGCAGTACTTC.

The gene calls are TRBV4-3 and TRBJ2-1; 9 positions match TRBD2. In germline, CDR1 is LGHNA, CDR2 YSLEER. There are 19 residues in the CDR3. The V gene end was trimmed by 4 bases and the J gene end by 4 bases; junction bases not matched to a gene: 17. The chain's CDR3 is CASSPRGRGGGERYNEQFF. CDR3 bases: TGCGCCAGCAGCCCACGAGGTAGAGGCGGGGGGGAGAGGTACAATGAGCAGTTCTTC.

The rearrangement links TRBV19 to TRBJ2-1, with D possibly being TRBD2 (6 bases). CDR1 LNHDA and CDR2 SQIVND come from the germline V gene (reference sequence). The CDR3 runs to 15 residues. V was clipped by 1 base and J by 4 bases, with 11 bases between them. The CDR3 DNA reads TGTGCCAGTAGTATAGGGGCGGGAAGGTACAATGAGCAGTTCTTC. This encodes CASSIGAGRYNEQFF.

The chain links TRBV19 to TRBJ1-6; D not resolved. This CDR3 spans 18 amino acids. The V gene lost 0 bases and the J gene lost 7 bases, with 19 bases spanning the gap. Germline-derived CDR1 and CDR2 are LNHDA and SQIVND (reference sequence). The CDR3 region has the DNA TGTGCCAGTAGTATAGATCCGAATAGCTGGGTGCGGAATTCACCCCTCCACTTT. Translating it yields CASSIDPNSWVRNSPLHF.

The chain uses TRBV20-1 and TRBJ2-1; tentative D call: TRBD2 (6 bases). Trimming took 3 bases from V and 12 from J, leaving 18 bases between them. The CDR3 spans 13 residues. The germline CDR1 and CDR2 sequences are DFQATT and SNEGSKA (reference sequence). CDR3 amino acids: CSASGVGGRGQFF. The DNA of the CDR3 is TGCAGTGCTAGTGGGGTGGGAGGCCGAGGGCAGTTCTTC.

The V gene is TRBV4-1, the J gene TRBJ1-1; D not certain. This CDR3 comprises 15 residues. Deletions cut 1 base from V and 3 bases from J, with 12 bases between. The germline V gene encodes CDR1 MGHRA and CDR2 YSYEKL. Here the CDR3 reads CASSQVGERDTEAFF. The CDR3 DNA sequence: TGCGCCAGCAGCCAAGTTGGGGAGAGGGACACTGAAGCTTTCTTT.

V gene TRBV6-6 combines with J gene TRBJ2-2; 9 bases line up with TRBD2. V was clipped by 6 bases and J by 2 bases; unmatched bases: 16. The germline V gene encodes CDR1 MNHNY and CDR2 SVGAGI (reference sequence). This CDR3 region has 19 residues. Written as DNA, the CDR3 is TGTGCCAGCAGCTCCCTTAGCGGGAGAGGGGGAATTAACACCGGGGAGCTGTTTTTT. It codes for CASSSLSGRGGINTGELFF.

CDR3 bases: TGTGCCAGCAGCCTTGGACAGGACGGCTACACCTTC. Its protein is CASSLGQDGYTF. The V gene is TRBV28, the J gene TRBJ1-2, with 7 bases fitting TRBD1. The CDR3 covers 12 residues. V lost 6 bases, J lost 8 bases, and 6 bases stayed unmatched. Looked up from germline, CDR1 is MDHEN and CDR2 is SYDVKM.

This sequence joins TRBV2 and TRBJ1-4; D is uncertain. This CDR3 has 14 residues. CDR1 is SNHLY and CDR2 is FYNNEI in the germline V gene. Trimming cost V 8 bases and J 0 bases, with 10 bases left between them. The CDR3 DNA sequence: TGTGCCAGCGGCCGACACCCAACTAATGAAAAACTGTTTTTT. It translates to CASGRHPTNEKLFF. Full variable domain (rest looked up from reference TRBV2 and TRBJ1-4): EPEVTQTPSHQVTQMGQEVILRCVPISNHLYFYWYRQILGQKVEFLVSFYNNEISEKSEIFDDQFSVERPDGSNFTLKIRSTKLEDSAMYFCASGRHPTNEKLFFGSGTQLSVL.

The V and J genes are TRBV29-1 and TRBJ2-3, with 8 nucleotides matching TRBD2. J lost 6 bases, V lost 4 bases, and 6 bases had no gene match. Germline lookup yields CDR1 SQVTM and CDR2 ANQGSEA. CDR3 size: 13 residues. The CDR3 is CSVVREGKDTQYF. As DNA, the CDR3 is TGCAGCGTTGTTCGGGAGGGCAAGGATACGCAGTATTTT.

This chain connects TRBV28 to TRBJ1-2; D call uncertain. The V end was cut by 2 bases, the J end by 2 bases, with 9 bases between. CDR1 is MDHEN, CDR2 SYDVKM, per germline. The CDR3 runs to 14 residues. CDR3 sequence (DNA): TGTGCCAGCAGTTTAGCGGGATTGAACTATGGCTACACCTTC. It is translated as CASSLAGLNYGYTF.

V and J are TRBV28 and TRBJ2-7; 8 bases agree with TRBD1. The germline gives CDR1 MDHEN, CDR2 SYDVKM. V dropped 5 bases and J dropped 6; count of bases not matched to a gene: 9. This CDR3 has 14 amino acids. CDR3 coding DNA: TGTGCCAGCAGTCCCGAGGACAGGGACGGCGAGCAGTACTTC. Translated: CASSPEDRDGEQYF.

CDR3 coding DNA: TGCGCCAGCAGCCCCACGGGACAGAACCTCTATGGCTACACCTTC. Translated, it gives CASSPTGQNLYGYTF. V gene TRBV5-1 combines with J gene TRBJ1-2, with TRBD1 matching 7 bases. The CDR3 spans 15 residues. Unmatched junction bases numbered 10, after V lost 4 bases and J lost 4 bases. Germline V gene lookup returns CDR1 SGHRS and CDR2 YFSETQ.

This rearrangement joins TRBV4-1 to TRBJ2-5, with 7 bases lining up with TRBD2. The germline V gene encodes CDR1 MGHRA and CDR2 YSYEKL. V was clipped by 4 bases and J by 5 bases; unmatched bases: 10. The CDR3 contains 15 residues. The chain's CDR3 is CASSLQTGGGETQYF. In DNA, the CDR3 is TGCGCCAGCAGCCTCCAAACGGGGGGTGGGGAGACCCAGTACTTC.

This chain joins TRBV5-1 and TRBJ2-7; 10 positions match TRBD1. V shed 5 bases, J shed 4 bases, and the junction held 3 bases outside the gene matches. This CDR3 comprises 13 residues. Germline-derived CDR1 and CDR2 are SGHRS and YFSETQ. CDR3 in amino acids: CASSRDRGYEQYF. The DNA of the CDR3 is TGCGCCAGCAGTCGGGACAGGGGTTACGAGCAGTACTTC.

The chain recombines TRBV28 with TRBJ2-3; TRBD1 might be the D (6 bases). Germline CDR1 reads MDHEN; CDR2 reads SYDVKM. This CDR3 region has 16 residues. V lost 5 bases and J 2 bases, leaving 17 bases between the germline ends. CDR3 nucleotide sequence: TGTGCCAGCAGTCCCCCGGGACAATTAACCACAGATACGCAGTATTTT. This encodes CASSPPGQLTTDTQYF.

The chain employs TRBV5-5 and TRBJ2-7; D is undetermined. There are 16 residues in the CDR3. V lost 0 bases and J lost 0, with 13 bases in between. Germline V gene lookup returns CDR1 SGHKS and CDR2 YYEKEE (reference sequence). CDR3 protein: CASSLGQHSTSYEQYF. The CDR3 region has the DNA TGTGCCAGCAGCTTGGGACAACATAGTACCTCCTACGAGCAGTACTTC.

The chain couples TRBV28 to TRBJ1-6; possible D gene TRBD1, 6 bases. V was pared by 5 bases and J by 6 bases, with 11 bases between. CDR1 MDHEN and CDR2 SYDVKM come from the germline V gene. This CDR3 region has 14 residues. Written as DNA, the CDR3 is TGTGCCAGCAGTCCCCCCAGGGGTAATTCACCCCTCCACTTT. Translated: CASSPPRGNSPLHF.

The chain employs TRBV3-1 (or the pseudogene TRBV3-2) and TRBJ2-1; D may be TRBD2 (5 bases). CDR1 and CDR2 (germline): LGHDT, YNNKEL (reference sequence). Trimming removed 1 base from V and 10 bases from J, with 8 bases in between. The CDR3 contains 12 residues. The CDR3 region has the DNA TGTGCCAGCAGCCAAGGGACTTCCGAGCAGTTCTTC. It yields the protein CASSQGTSEQFF.

The chain combines TRBV24-1 with TRBJ2-3; D perhaps matches TRBD1 (5 bases). Trimming removed 9 bases from V and 2 bases from J, with 8 bases in between. This CDR3 has 12 residues. CDR1 KGHDR and CDR2 SFDVKD come from the germline V gene. The CDR3 sequence: CATGHFTDTQYF. The DNA of the CDR3 is TGTGCCACCGGACATTTCACAGATACGCAGTATTTT.

V usage is TRBV6-1 and J usage is TRBJ1-2; a possible D gene is TRBD1 (5 bases). There are 13 residues in the CDR3. The germline CDR1 and CDR2 sequences are MNHNS and SASEGT. V lost 1 base and J lost 7, with 10 bases in between. CDR3: CASSEGAGIGYTF. The CDR3 nucleotides are TGTGCCAGCAGTGAAGGGGCAGGGATTGGCTACACCTTC.

This sequence joins TRBV9 and TRBJ2-6; the match to TRBD1 covers 11 bases. J gave up 0 bases and V 3 bases, and 2 bases lay outside the gene matches. Per germline, CDR1 SGDLS and CDR2 YYNGEE. The CDR3 extends over 17 amino acids. CDR3 amino acids: CASSGTGGSSGANVLTF. CDR3 DNA sequence: TGTGCCAGCAGCGGGACAGGGGGCAGCTCTGGGGCCAACGTCCTGACTTTC.

The chain employs TRBV19 and TRBJ1-1; TRBD1 is a possible D gene (5 bases). Germline values: CDR1 LNHDA, CDR2 SQIVND (reference sequence). V was cut by 5 bases and J by 2 bases, with 9 bases left in between. This CDR3 is 13 amino acids long. The CDR3 sequence is CASSSRTNTEAFF. CDR3 sequence (DNA): TGTGCCAGTAGTTCTCGGACAAACACTGAAGCTTTCTTT.

This clone was seen a few times. The chain has TRBV5-1 and TRBJ2-7; tentative D call: TRBD2 (6 bases). Trimming took 4 bases from V and 6 from J, leaving 20 bases between them. This CDR3 has 15 amino acids. Germline V CDR1 and CDR2: SGHRS, YFSETQ. CDR3 sequence: CASSPGGASQGEQYF. CDR3 nucleotide sequence: TGCGCCAGCAGCCCTGGAGGGGCTTCTCAGGGCGAGCAGTACTTC. Supplemented by reference TRBV5-1 and TRBJ2-7, the full variable domain reads KAGVTQTPRYLIKTRGQQVTLSCSPISGHRSVSWYQQTPGQGLQFLFEYFSETQRNKGNFPGRFSGRQFSNSRSEMNVSTLELGDSALYLCASSPGGASQGEQYFGPGTRLTVT.

V and J are TRBV2 and TRBJ2-5; no reliable D call. Trimming removed 4 bases at V and 2 bases at J, with 8 bases between. Germline CDR1 reads SNHLY; CDR2 reads FYNNEI. The CDR3 loop spans 13 amino acids. The CDR3 sequence: CASSVLQQETQYF. The CDR3 nucleotides read TGTGCCAGCAGTGTATTACAGCAAGAGACCCAGTACTTC.